A single sample is the source of the 24 T cell receptor beta chains below, sequenced in a study of control samples from healthy donors and cancer patients. Data came from immunoSEQ multiplex PCR; TCRdb stores just in-frame clones and leaves some out. The sample contains some 160,000 clones, just under 95% of which appear only once. The sample comprised blood. These TCRs come from a woman aged 40 to 49 in good health.

The chain couples TRBV5-1 to TRBJ1-1; D may be TRBD1 (5 bases). CDR1 and CDR2 from the germline V gene are SGHRS and YFSETQ. V gave up 3 bases and J gave up 2 bases, with 11 bases separating them. The CDR3 consists of 14 residues. DNA of the CDR3: TGCGCCAGCAGCTCCGGGACCGGCAACACTGAAGCTTTCTTT. Translation gives CASSSGTGNTEAFF.

This rearrangement joins TRBV5-4 to TRBJ2-1; the match to TRBD2 covers 7 bases. This CDR3 has 14 residues. V shed 0 bases and J 8 bases; nucleotides not matched to a gene: 5. The germline CDR1 and CDR2 sequences are SGHNT and YYREEE (reference sequence). CDR3 sequence (DNA): TGTGCCAGCAGCTTGGCAGTTCGGGGGGATGAGCAGTTCTTC. It is translated as CASSLAVRGDEQFF.

The chain carries TRBV4-1 and TRBJ2-7; D may correspond to TRBD1 or TRBD2 (7 bases each). V lost 1 base to trimming and J lost 0 bases, with 13 bases between them. The CDR3 loop spans 16 amino acids. Germline lookup yields CDR1 MGHRA and CDR2 YSYEKL. The CDR3 coding sequence is TGCGCCAGCAGCCAAGTCAGGGGGGGGAGCTCCTACGAGCAGTACTTC. It specifies CASSQVRGGSSYEQYF.

The rearrangement joins TRBV18 to TRBJ1-2, with TRBD1 matching over 8 bases. The germline gives CDR1 KGHSH, CDR2 LQKENI. This CDR3 has 13 residues. V trimming: 3 bases; J trimming: 8 bases; junction bases outside the gene matches: 5. This CDR3 is CASSPAGQVGYTF. For the CDR3, the DNA is TGTGCCAGCTCACCGGCGGGACAGGTGGGCTACACCTTC.

This clone occurred once. The genes are TRBV20-1 and TRBJ2-5; 8 bases are a match to TRBD2. Looked up from germline, CDR1 is DFQATT and CDR2 is SNEGSKA (reference sequence). The CDR3 is made up of 11 amino acids. The CDR3 DNA reads TGCGGACAGCGGGAGCAAGAGACCCAGTACTTC. This translates into CGQREQETQYF.

This clone has just one count. The J gene is TRBJ2-5, the V gene TRBV4-3, with D unresolved. The CDR3 is 15 residues long. The V end was cut by 1 base, the J end by 1 base, with 10 bases between. Germline CDR1 LGHNA, CDR2 YSLEER. CDR3 amino acids: CASSQVTNSQETQYF. The CDR3 coding sequence is TGCGCCAGCAGCCAAGTGACCAACAGCCAAGAGACCCAGTACTTC.

The chain links TRBV10-3 to TRBJ1-5; a possible D gene is TRBD1 (5 bases). With 6 bases removed from V and 0 bases from J, the gap between germline ends came to 6 bases. From germline, CDR1 is ENHRY and CDR2 SYGVKD. The CDR3 contains 13 residues. CDR3 coding DNA: TGTGCCATCAGGCAGGGTAGCAATCAGCCCCAGCATTTT. It translates to CAIRQGSNQPQHF.

The rearrangement uses TRBV14 and TRBJ1-1, with D maybe TRBD1 (6 bases). Trimming removed 6 bases from V and 3 bases from J, with 14 bases in between. The CDR3 has 14 residues. The germline gives CDR1 SGHDN, CDR2 FVKESK. CDR3 sequence: CASRRRSGDTEAFF. Here the CDR3 DNA reads TGTGCCAGCAGAAGACGTTCAGGGGACACTGAAGCTTTCTTT.

The J gene is TRBJ1-5, the V gene TRBV18, with D possibly matching TRBD1 (6 bases). This CDR3 has 15 residues. Trimming stripped 4 bases from V and 7 bases from J, with 17 bases between. CDR1 is KGHSH, CDR2 LQKENI, per germline. This CDR3 is CASSRTNRVRQPQHF. The CDR3, as DNA: TGTGCCAGCTCACGAACAAACAGGGTGAGGCAGCCCCAGCATTTT.

The gene calls are TRBV5-1 and TRBJ1-6, with D unresolved. This CDR3 has 12 amino acids. Trimming left V 7 bases short and J 9 bases short, with 11 bases between. Germline CDR1 SGHRS, CDR2 YFSETQ. Here the CDR3 DNA reads TGCGCCAGCTTCTCTCCTGGTTCACCCCTCCACTTT. As protein: CASFSPGSPLHF.

J is TRBJ1-1 and V is TRBV5-1; perhaps TRBD1 as D (5 bases). This CDR3 has 15 residues. V was clipped by 0 bases and J by 4 bases, with 13 bases between them. Germline V gene data show CDR1 as SGHRS and CDR2 as YFSETQ. In nucleotides, the CDR3 is TGCGCCAGCAGCTTGGCGCGGGGCTGGGGCACTGAAGCTTTCTTT. Translated, it gives CASSLARGWGTEAFF.

This chain links TRBV5-8 with TRBJ1-3; D is unclear. The germline V gene encodes CDR1 SGHTS and CDR2 YDEGEE. CDR3 length equals 17 residues. The ends were cut back, 0 bases at V and 3 bases at J, with 16 bases in the middle. This CDR3 is CASSLVLRGILGNTIYF. As DNA, the CDR3 is TGTGCCAGCAGCTTGGTCCTGCGGGGTATACTTGGAAACACCATATATTTT.

The chain is built from TRBV5-1 and TRBJ1-1; D is ambiguous. The length of the CDR3 is 14 residues. CDR1 and CDR2 from the germline V gene are SGHRS and YFSETQ. V was shortened by 1 base and J by 1 base, with 8 bases between the two germline ends. Here the CDR3 reads CASSLRFKNTEAFF. The CDR3 nucleotides are TGCGCCAGCAGCTTGCGCTTTAAGAACACTGAAGCTTTCTTT. Based on the CDR3 plus reference TRBV5-1 and TRBJ1-1, the full variable domain is KAGVTQTPRYLIKTRGQQVTLSCSPISGHRSVSWYQQTPGQGLQFLFEYFSETQRNKGNFPGRFSGRQFSNSRSEMNVSTLELGDSALYLCASSLRFKNTEAFFGQGTRLTVV.

The chain uses TRBV7-3 and TRBJ2-1; 10 positions match TRBD2. Trimming at V came to 2 bases and at J to 5 bases, leaving 3 bases not matched to a gene. CDR1 and CDR2 (germline): SGHTA, FQGTGA. There are 15 residues in the CDR3. The CDR3 DNA is TGTGCCAGCAGCTTAGGGCTAGCGGGGGACAATGAGCAGTTCTTC. Its translation is CASSLGLAGDNEQFF.

This sequence joins TRBV20-1 and TRBJ1-2; D is uncertain. This CDR3 comprises 11 residues. Germline V gene lookup returns CDR1 DFQATT and CDR2 SNEGSKA (reference sequence). Trimming cost V 1 base and J 8 bases, with 8 bases left between them. The CDR3: CSARGHWGYTF. Here the CDR3 DNA reads TGCAGTGCTAGAGGTCACTGGGGCTACACCTTC.

The J gene is TRBJ2-3, the V gene TRBV10-2; 9 positions agree with TRBD2. Germline-derived CDR1 and CDR2 are WSHSY and SAAADI. V was clipped by 4 bases and J by 6 bases; unmatched bases: 17. The CDR3 is 18 amino acids. Here the CDR3 DNA reads TGCGCCAGCAGTGGGACAGCGACAATAGCGGGAGCCGTGGATACGCAGTATTTT. Protein product: CASSGTATIAGAVDTQYF.

This clone showed up just once. The chain has TRBV15 and TRBJ1-3; no reliable D call. The CDR3 has 15 amino acids. V lost 0 bases and J 1 base, leaving 7 bases between the germline ends. From germline, CDR1 is LNHNV and CDR2 YYDKDF (reference sequence). CDR3 coding DNA: TGTGCCACCAGCAGAGATCTGACTTCTGGAAACACCATATATTTT. It codes for CATSRDLTSGNTIYF.

This chain uses TRBV24-1 with TRBJ2-5, with D perhaps TRBD1 or TRBD2 (6 bases each). Germline V gene sequence: CDR1 KGHDR, CDR2 SFDVKD. Trimming left V 3 bases short and J 5 bases short, with 18 bases between. This CDR3 comprises 16 residues. As DNA, the CDR3 is TGTGCCACCAGTGATCTAGCGAGCGAAGGGGGTGAGACCCAGTACTTC. Translation gives CATSDLASEGGETQYF.

The chain combines TRBV10-2 with TRBJ1-1; D uncertain. The CDR3 length is 11 residues. V dropped 2 bases and J dropped 7 bases, with 5 bases sitting between them. Germline lookup yields CDR1 WSHSY and CDR2 SAAADI. CDR3 nucleotide sequence: TGCGCCAGCAGTGAGGGGTATGAAGCTTTCTTT. Protein: CASSEGYEAFF.

V gene TRBV6-5 combines with J gene TRBJ1-6; D not certain. The V end lost 6 bases, the J end lost 15 bases, and 21 bases lay between the germline ends. Per the germline V gene, CDR1 is MNHEY and CDR2 is SVGAGI. The CDR3 spans 14 residues. The CDR3 here is CASRPGPTRSVLHF. The CDR3 DNA is TGTGCCAGCAGACCCGGGCCAACCCGGAGTGTCCTCCACTTT.

The genes are TRBV7-2 and TRBJ2-3, with unresolved D. Germline CDR1 is SGHTA and CDR2 is FQGNSA. CDR3 length equals 15 residues. The ends were cut back, 5 bases at V and 6 bases at J, with 18 bases in the middle. The CDR3 protein is CASSPPGGGWDTQYF. CDR3 bases: TGTGCCAGCAGCCCCCCGGGTGGCGGATGGGATACGCAGTATTTT.

This chain connects TRBV4-1 to TRBJ2-7, with 13 bases that match TRBD2. The CDR3 totals 16 residues. Losses at the gene ends were 1 base for V and 3 bases for J; bases not matched to a gene: 3. Germline CDR1 and CDR2: MGHRA and YSYEKL. CDR3 sequence reads: CASSQGTSGSIYEQYF. Here the CDR3 DNA reads TGCGCCAGCAGCCAAGGGACTAGCGGGAGTATCTACGAGCAGTACTTC.

The V call is TRBV29-1, the J call TRBJ2-1; D unresolved. Per the germline V gene, CDR1 is SQVTM and CDR2 is ANQGSEA. The CDR3 has 14 residues. The V and J ends lost 4 bases and 0 bases respectively, with 10 bases between them. CDR3 DNA sequence: TGCAGCGTTGGTTGGGCTGGCTCCTACAATGAGCAGTTCTTC. It translates to CSVGWAGSYNEQFF.

The genes are TRBV9 and TRBJ1-2, with TRBD1 matching 7 bases. V shed 3 bases and J 2 bases; nucleotides not matched to a gene: 16. CDR1 is SGDLS and CDR2 is YYNGEE in the germline V gene. The CDR3 length is 18 residues. The CDR3 reads CASSETGQLKLKNYGYTF. The CDR3 nucleotides read TGTGCCAGCAGCGAGACGGGACAGCTGAAACTTAAAAACTATGGCTACACCTTC. Based on the CDR3 plus reference TRBV9 and TRBJ1-2, the full variable domain is DSGVTQTPKHLITATGQRVTLRCSPRSGDLSVYWYQQSLDQGLQFLIQYYNGEERAKGNILERFSAQQFPDLHSELNLSSLELGDSALYFCASSETGQLKLKNYGYTFGSGTRLTVV.